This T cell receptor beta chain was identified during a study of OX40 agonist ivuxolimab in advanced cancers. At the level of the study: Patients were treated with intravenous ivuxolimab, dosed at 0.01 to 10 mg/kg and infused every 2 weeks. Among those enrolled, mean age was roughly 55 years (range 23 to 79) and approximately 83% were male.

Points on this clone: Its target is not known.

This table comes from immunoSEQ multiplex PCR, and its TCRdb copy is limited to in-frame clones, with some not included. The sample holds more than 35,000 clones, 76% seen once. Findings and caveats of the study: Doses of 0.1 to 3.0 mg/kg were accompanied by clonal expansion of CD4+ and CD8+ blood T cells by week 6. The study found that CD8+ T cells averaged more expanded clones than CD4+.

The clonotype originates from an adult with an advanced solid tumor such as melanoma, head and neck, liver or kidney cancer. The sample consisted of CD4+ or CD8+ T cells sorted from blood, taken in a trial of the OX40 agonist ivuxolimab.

The CDR3 DNA follows: TGTGCCAGCAGCTTTGGGGGAGATCTCACCTACGAGCAGTACTTC. It translates to CASSFGGDLTYEQYF. The J gene is TRBJ2-7, the V gene TRBV7-9; D assignment may be TRBD1 or TRBD2 (5 bases each). From germline, CDR1 is SEHNR and CDR2 FQNEAQ (reference sequence). V was clipped by 3 bases and J by 2 bases, with 14 bases between them. The CDR3 runs to 15 residues.